The 21 T cell receptor beta chains below all came from one sample that was sequenced in a study of blood T cell repertoires in COVID-19. Sequencing used immunoSEQ multiplex PCR; TCRdb keeps in-frame clones, though not all of them. The table shows about 110,000 clones, with roughly 80% occurring only once. The specimen sequenced was peripheral blood. The receptors stem from a man aged 70-80 years with active or convalescent COVID-19.

The chain has TRBV19 and TRBJ1-2; TRBD1 aligns across 10 bases. The CDR3 length is 16 residues. The trim removed 5 bases at V and 4 bases at J, leaving 10 bases unmatched. The V gene's germline CDR1 is LNHDA and CDR2 SQIVND (reference sequence). This CDR3 reads CASSWDRGMSFYGYTF. The CDR3, as DNA: TGTGCCAGTAGTTGGGACAGGGGAATGTCCTTCTATGGCTACACCTTC.

The rearrangement joins TRBV6-1 to TRBJ1-6; maybe TRBD1 (5 bases). Germline CDR1 and CDR2: MNHNS and SASEGT. The V gene lost 3 bases and the J gene lost 4 bases, with 7 bases spanning the gap. The CDR3 contains 14 residues. Here the CDR3 DNA reads TGTGCCAGCAGTGAGGGGGGGTATAATTCACCCCTCCACTTT. Encoded protein: CASSEGGYNSPLHF.

The rearrangement links TRBV27 to TRBJ1-5; tentatively, D is TRBD1 (5 bases). Trimming cost V 5 bases and J 2 bases, with 13 bases left between them. Germline CDR1 reads MNHEY; CDR2 reads SMNVEV (reference sequence). CDR3 length: 15 residues. The CDR3 loop reads CASSQNPGGNQPQHF. CDR3 nucleotide sequence: TGTGCCAGCAGTCAGAATCCGGGGGGCAATCAGCCCCAGCATTTT.

This CDR3 is CASSEWATTEAFF. The CDR3, as DNA: TGTGCCAGCAGTGAATGGGCGACCACTGAAGCTTTCTTT. The chain recombines TRBV2 with TRBJ1-1; no clear D. Deletions cut 2 bases from V and 4 bases from J, with 8 bases between. Per the germline V gene, CDR1 is SNHLY and CDR2 is FYNNEI. CDR3 length: 13 residues.

The genes are TRBV6-2 or TRBV6-3 and TRBJ1-6; D is unclear. Trimming shortened V by 6 bases and J by 4 bases, and 10 bases separated the two germline ends. CDR3 size: 14 residues. Germline V gene lookup returns CDR1 MNHEY and CDR2 SVGEGT. The CDR3 nucleotides read TGTGCCAGCAGCTCGGGGAGGTATAATTCACCCCTCCACTTT. Translation gives CASSSGRYNSPLHF.

This chain connects TRBV5-1 to TRBJ2-1; 12 nucleotides match TRBD2. Germline lookup yields CDR1 SGHRS and CDR2 YFSETQ. The CDR3 runs 15 residues. V was pared by 0 bases and J by 7 bases, with 2 bases of the junction left unmatched. CDR3 in amino acids: CASSLDLAGGNEQFF. The CDR3 nucleotides are TGCGCCAGCAGCTTGGACCTAGCGGGGGGGAATGAGCAGTTCTTC.

This clone has only a few counts. This sequence joins TRBV11-2 and TRBJ1-2, with 7 bases that match TRBD1. Trimming took 3 bases from V and 2 from J; bases not matched to a gene: 6. The germline CDR1 and CDR2 sequences are SGHAT and FQNNGV. This CDR3 contains 15 residues. CDR3 DNA: TGTGCCAGCAGCTTTTCTACAGGGGTGAACTATGGCTACACCTTC. Protein sequence: CASSFSTGVNYGYTF.

This rearrangement joins TRBV24-1 to TRBJ2-2; a possible D gene is TRBD1 (6 bases). There are 18 residues in the CDR3. Germline loops: CDR1 KGHDR, CDR2 SFDVKD. The germline V and J ends were trimmed by 7 bases and 4 bases, with 24 bases remaining between them. The CDR3 loop is CATRRLVGTFRSTGELFF. Written as DNA, the CDR3 is TGTGCCACCAGGCGCCTTGTCGGGACATTCCGTAGCACCGGGGAGCTGTTTTTT.

This clone was seen ten or more times. The gene calls are TRBV21-1 and TRBJ2-7; the table calls TRBD2, which could not be checked here. TRBV21-1 corresponds to a pseudogene. The CDR3 loop spans 13 amino acids. CDR3 DNA sequence: TGTGCCAGTACCCCAACTAGCCGGTACGAGCAGTACTTC. It is translated as CASTPTSRYEQYF.

The sample holds one count of this clone. Sequence at one end of the junction differs from germline and may be a read error. The V call is TRBV3-1 (or the pseudogene TRBV3-2), the J call TRBJ2-2; a possible D gene is TRBD1 (5 bases). CDR3 length: 13 residues. Germline V gives CDR1 LGHDT, CDR2 YNNKEL (reference sequence). DNA for the CDR3: TGTGCCAGCGGCCAGACAGACACCGGGGAGCTGTTTTTT. Its protein product is CASGQTDTGELFF.

V gene TRBV4-2 combines with J gene TRBJ2-7; 7 bases match TRBD1. CDR1 and CDR2 from the germline V gene are LGHNA and YNFKEQ. The V gene end was trimmed by 1 base and the J gene end by 2 bases; junction bases not matched to a gene: 8. The CDR3 totals 16 residues. The CDR3 nucleotides are TGTGCCAGCAGCCAAGGGGCCCGGACAGGAGCCTACGAGCAGTACTTC. Its protein product is CASSQGARTGAYEQYF.

The rearrangement uses TRBV11-2 and TRBJ1-1; 7 nucleotides align to TRBD1. V dropped 1 base and J dropped 5; count of bases not matched to a gene: 1. The germline V gene encodes CDR1 SGHAT and CDR2 FQNNGV. This CDR3 is built from 13 residues. The CDR3 spells CASSLVRGTEAFF. CDR3 DNA sequence: TGTGCCAGCAGCTTAGTCAGGGGGACTGAAGCTTTCTTT.

The rearrangement uses TRBV4-2 and TRBJ1-6; D is ambiguous. This CDR3 contains 15 residues. The germline gives CDR1 LGHNA, CDR2 YNFKEQ. Deletions cut 5 bases from V and 5 bases from J, with 13 bases between. CDR3 amino acids: CASSNLELDNSPLHF. CDR3 bases: TGTGCCAGCAGCAATCTCGAGCTTGATAATTCACCCCTCCACTTT.

This chain uses TRBV5-8 with TRBJ1-2; D is undetermined. Germline loops: CDR1 SGHTS, CDR2 YDEGEE. The CDR3 covers 13 residues. Between the trimmed V and J ends, which lost 1 base and 8 bases, there was a span of 12 bases. The CDR3 bases are TGTGCCAGCAGCTTGTCAGGCAGGCGAGGCTACACCTTC. Residues: CASSLSGRRGYTF.

The chain carries TRBV19 and TRBJ2-2; tentative D call: TRBD1 (6 bases). The CDR3 has 14 amino acids. From germline, CDR1 is LNHDA and CDR2 SQIVND (reference sequence). The V gene lost 11 bases and the J gene lost 4 bases, with 17 bases spanning the gap. The DNA of the CDR3 is TGTGCCTCCCGAGGGGGTGGAAGCACCGGGGAGCTGTTTTTT. Protein: CASRGGGSTGELFF.

The chain combines TRBV5-1 with TRBJ1-2, with TRBD1 matching over 7 bases. The CDR3 sequence is 13 residues long. Germline V CDR1 and CDR2: SGHRS, YFSETQ. V trimming: 7 bases; J trimming: 5 bases; junction bases outside the gene matches: 8. CDR3 sequence reads: CASGTAGGYGYTF. As DNA, the CDR3 is TGCGCCAGCGGCACCGCAGGGGGATATGGCTACACCTTC.

The V call is TRBV6-4, the J call TRBJ2-2, with D possibly TRBD2 on 6 matching bases. The germline V and J ends were trimmed by 6 bases and 3 bases, with 14 bases remaining between them. The germline CDR1 and CDR2 sequences are MRHNA and SNTAGT. The CDR3 runs 15 residues. The CDR3 loop is CASSPGTFHTGELFF. The CDR3 region has the DNA TGTGCCAGCAGCCCCGGGACTTTCCACACCGGGGAGCTGTTTTTT.

The V gene is TRBV24-1, the J gene TRBJ1-4; TRBD1 matches at 9 bases. Germline CDR1 reads KGHDR; CDR2 reads SFDVKD. This CDR3 has 16 residues. The ends lost 2 bases at V and 4 bases at J; junction bases unmatched: 4. The CDR3 sequence is CATSDSSDRGNEKLFF. CDR3 bases: TGTGCCACCAGTGATTCCTCGGACAGGGGTAATGAAAAACTGTTTTTT.

The chain carries TRBV24-1 and TRBJ2-5; the match to TRBD1 covers 8 bases. Germline values: CDR1 KGHDR, CDR2 SFDVKD. This CDR3 comprises 14 residues. V shed 4 bases, J shed 5 bases, and the junction held 5 bases outside the gene matches. The CDR3 loop is CATSDPGGDETQYF. The CDR3 DNA reads TGTGCCACCAGTGACCCAGGGGGCGATGAGACCCAGTACTTC.

The V call is TRBV5-1, the J call TRBJ1-1; D ambiguous. Germline CDR1 and CDR2: SGHRS and YFSETQ. The CDR3 runs 13 residues. Trimming removed 4 bases at V and 1 base at J, with 8 bases between. The CDR3 sequence is CASSLFGNTEAFF. CDR3 in DNA: TGCGCCAGCAGCCTGTTCGGGAACACTGAAGCTTTCTTT.

This chain uses TRBV7-2 with TRBJ2-3; TRBD2 might be the D (5 bases). This CDR3 has 15 amino acids. The germline gives CDR1 SGHTA, CDR2 FQGNSA. V lost 4 bases and J 0 bases, leaving 11 bases between the germline ends. The CDR3 DNA follows: TGTGCCAGCAGCTCATCGGGATCAAGCACAGATACGCAGTATTTT. Protein: CASSSSGSSTDTQYF.